These 2 T cell receptor beta chains originate from one sample sequenced in a study of blood T cell repertoires in COVID-19. The data were produced by immunoSEQ multiplex PCR, yet TCRdb's version contains in-frame clones alone and is incomplete. This sample has 90,000 to 120,000 clones, with 70% to 90% found just once. Sequenced material: peripheral blood. The receptors were sampled from a human donor in a cohort sampled during active COVID-19.

The chain employs TRBV18 and TRBJ2-6; TRBD1 might be the D (5 bases). CDR3 size: 16 residues. Germline lookup yields CDR1 KGHSH and CDR2 LQKENI. V gave up 6 bases and J gave up 0 bases, with 12 bases separating them. CDR3 residues: CASSPVQGSGANVLTF. CDR3 DNA sequence: TGTGCCAGCTCCCCAGTTCAGGGCTCTGGGGCCAACGTCCTGACTTTC.

The V and J genes are TRBV19 and TRBJ1-5, with 9 positions matching TRBD1. Losses at the gene ends were 1 base for V and 7 bases for J; bases not matched to a gene: 5. The CDR3 spans 15 residues. Per germline, CDR1 LNHDA and CDR2 SQIVND (reference sequence). The CDR3 protein is CASSIGTDRGQPQHF. As DNA, the CDR3 is TGTGCCAGTAGTATAGGAACCGACAGGGGGCAGCCCCAGCATTTT. The whole variable domain, filled in from reference TRBV19 and TRBJ1-5, reads DGGITQSPKYLFRKEGQNVTLSCEQNLNHDAMYWYRQDPGQGLRLIYYSQIVNDFQKGDIAEGYSVSREKKESFPLTVTSAQKNPTAFYLCASSIGTDRGQPQHFGDGTRLSIL.